What follows are 2 T cell receptor beta chains derived from one specimen sequenced in a study of blood T cell repertoires in COVID-19 (dated by TCRdb to the early 2020s). Receptors were amplified or captured by the immunoSEQ multiplex PCR assay. TCRdb retrieved this table from immuneACCESS and kept in-frame rearrangements only. Not all clones are present; in checked studies, unresolved V genes account for under half, and no reason is known for the remainder. The sample has about 250,000 clones on record, nearly 90% of them singletons. The ten largest clonotypes hold 2% to 2.5% of the sample. The sample comprised peripheral blood. The receptors were gathered from a woman in her thirties or forties who had recovered from COVID-19.

This chain connects TRBV5-4 to TRBJ2-1; 9 nucleotides agree with TRBD2. This CDR3 comprises 15 residues. Germline CDR1 reads SGHNT; CDR2 reads YYREEE (reference sequence). J was trimmed by 3 bases and V by 4 bases; bases with no gene match: 5. CDR3 coding DNA: TGTGCCAGCAGCCAGGGACTAGCAGACTACAATGAGCAGTTCTTC. It codes for CASSQGLADYNEQFF.

In its sample, this clone was seen once. The DNA for the CDR3 is TGTGCCAGTAGTATAGCTCGGGGGAGGCACGAGCAGTACTTC. Protein: CASSIARGRHEQYF. This chain joins TRBV19 and TRBJ2-7; D might be TRBD2 (6 bases). From germline, CDR1 is LNHDA and CDR2 SQIVND (reference sequence). This CDR3 spans 14 amino acids. V lost 1 base and J 5 bases, leaving 12 bases between the germline ends.